This paragraph reports one T cell receptor (beta chain). Its antigen is unknown. Base qualities are not recorded, but no much larger clone differs from it by a single base. These data belong to a study of blood T cell repertoires in COVID-19 (TCRdb year 2020). Looking at the study overall: Samples covering the acute and convalescent phases of COVID-19 were provided by collaborators in the United States, Italy and Spain. The material from the prospective study consisted of cDNA or gDNA derived from T cells, B-cell-depleted T cells, or PBMCs. The dataset comprised deeply sampled blood TCRbeta repertoires from subjects exposed to, actively infected with, or recovered from COVID-19. The repertoires were made available in a free public database intended to serve as a resource for research on the immune response to SARS-CoV-2. The samples were drawn from two sources: the first 160 participants of the ongoing ImmuneRACE study, and 1,200 or so subjects contributed by 6 global collaborators. Sample metadata almost always included a de-identified subject ID, COVID-19 status, age in years and sex. Where available, HLA class I and class II types were obtained from metadata supplied by the sample provider rather than from assay-based typing.

The immunoSEQ Assay, a bias-controlled multiplex PCR, was used to amplify TCRbeta CDR3 regions from genomic DNA. The paper's processing steps were these. The number of nucleated cells in each sample was estimated from the amplification of reference gene primers within the assay. Sequence reads were collapsed and filtered to measure the absolute abundance of every unique TCRbeta CDR3 rearrangement. For each sample, productive Simpson clonality was calculated by taking the square root of Simpson's diversity index across productive rearrangements. Drawn from immuneACCESS, this table holds only the in-frame rearrangements with V and J called that TCRdb kept. Clones are partly lost; checked studies trace under half to an unresolved V gene and leave the rest unexplained. V, J and clone size reflect that table, while D and trimming were determined from the DNA. This sample gives 150,000 to 200,000 clones in total; approximately 78% of them show up just once. Of the sample, roughly 10% falls within the top ten clones.

The collaborating institutions used their own protocols to collect whole blood in K2EDTA tubes. For TCRbeta analysis, collaborator samples were shipped as frozen whole blood, as isolated PBMCs, or as DNA extracted from either sample type. Overall results and qualifications from the work: The amount of clinical and demographic metadata varied by source and participant and was provided uncurated.

The origin of this receptor is a human donor in a cohort sampled during active COVID-19. The sequenced material came from peripheral blood.

The CDR3 reads CASSQDLAAGIGSGANVLTF. The DNA is as follows: TGCGCCAGCAGCCAAGACTTGGCCGCCGGGATTGGCTCTGGGGCCAACGTCCTGACTTTC. The chain joins TRBV4-3 to TRBJ2-6; TRBD2 is perhaps the D gene, given 5 matching bases. From a lookup of the germline V gene, CDR1 and CDR2 are LGHNA and YSLEER. At the junction V is shortened by 0 bases and J by 0 bases, with 18 bases in between. The CDR3 measures 20 amino acids from cysteine to phenylalanine. The CDR3 DNA has 60 bases and is translated from base 1.